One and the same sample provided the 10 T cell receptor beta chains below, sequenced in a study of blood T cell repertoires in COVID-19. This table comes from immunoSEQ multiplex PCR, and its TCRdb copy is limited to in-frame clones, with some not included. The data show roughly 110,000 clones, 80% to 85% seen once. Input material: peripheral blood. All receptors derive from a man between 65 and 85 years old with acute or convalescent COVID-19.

The CDR3, as DNA: TGTGCCAGTAGTATAGGCAGCGGAAGCACAGATACGCAGTATTTT. It is translated as CASSIGSGSTDTQYF. The gene calls are TRBV19 and TRBJ2-3; D might be TRBD2 (5 bases). Germline V gene lookup returns CDR1 LNHDA and CDR2 SQIVND (reference sequence). The ends were cut back, 1 base at V and 0 bases at J, with 8 bases in the middle. The CDR3 is 15 residues long.

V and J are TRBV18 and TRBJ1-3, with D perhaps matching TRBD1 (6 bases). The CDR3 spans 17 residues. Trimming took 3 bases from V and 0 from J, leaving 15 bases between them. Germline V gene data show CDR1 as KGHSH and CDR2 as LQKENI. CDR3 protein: CASSPLGQTFSGNTIYF. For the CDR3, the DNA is TGTGCCAGCTCACCGTTAGGACAGACATTCTCTGGAAACACCATATATTTT.

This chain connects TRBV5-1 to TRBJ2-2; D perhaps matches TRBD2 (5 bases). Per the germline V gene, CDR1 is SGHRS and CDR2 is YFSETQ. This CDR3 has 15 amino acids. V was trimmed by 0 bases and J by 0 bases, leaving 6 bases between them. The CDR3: CASSLAGTNTGELFF. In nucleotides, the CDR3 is TGCGCCAGCAGCTTGGCGGGGACGAACACCGGGGAGCTGTTTTTT.

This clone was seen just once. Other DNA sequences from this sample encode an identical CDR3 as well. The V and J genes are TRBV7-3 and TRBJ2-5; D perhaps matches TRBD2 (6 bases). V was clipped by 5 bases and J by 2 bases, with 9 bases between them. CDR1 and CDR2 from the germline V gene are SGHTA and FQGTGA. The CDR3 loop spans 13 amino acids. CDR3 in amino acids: CASSEGLQETQYF. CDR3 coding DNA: TGTGCCAGCAGCGAAGGACTACAAGAGACCCAGTACTTC.

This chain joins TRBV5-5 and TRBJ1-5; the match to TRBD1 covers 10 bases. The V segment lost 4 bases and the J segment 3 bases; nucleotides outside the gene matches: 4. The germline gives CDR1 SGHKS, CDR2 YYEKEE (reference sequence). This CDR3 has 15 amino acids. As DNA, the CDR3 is TGTGCCAGCAGCAAGGGACAGGGGCTCAATCAGCCCCAGCATTTT. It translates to CASSKGQGLNQPQHF.

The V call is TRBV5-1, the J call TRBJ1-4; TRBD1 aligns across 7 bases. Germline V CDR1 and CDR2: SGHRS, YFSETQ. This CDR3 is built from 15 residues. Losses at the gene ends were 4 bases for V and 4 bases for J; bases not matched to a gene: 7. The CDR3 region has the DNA TGCGCCAGCAGCCCCGGACAGGTTTTTAATGAAAAACTGTTTTTT. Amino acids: CASSPGQVFNEKLFF.

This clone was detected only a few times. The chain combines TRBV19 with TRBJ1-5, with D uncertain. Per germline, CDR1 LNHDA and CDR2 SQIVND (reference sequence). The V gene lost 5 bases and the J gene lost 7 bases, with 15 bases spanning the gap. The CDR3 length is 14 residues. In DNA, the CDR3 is TGTGCCAGTAGTCATGAACGAGCTTGGCAGCCCCAGCATTTT. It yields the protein CASSHERAWQPQHF.

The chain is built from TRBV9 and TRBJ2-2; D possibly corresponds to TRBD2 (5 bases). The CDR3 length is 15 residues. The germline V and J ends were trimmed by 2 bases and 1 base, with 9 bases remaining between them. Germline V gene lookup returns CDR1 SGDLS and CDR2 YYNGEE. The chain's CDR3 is CASSVSGRNTGELFF. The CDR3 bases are TGTGCCAGCAGCGTGAGTGGGAGGAACACCGGGGAGCTGTTTTTT. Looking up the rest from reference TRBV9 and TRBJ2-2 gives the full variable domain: DSGVTQTPKHLITATGQRVTLRCSPRSGDLSVYWYQQSLDQGLQFLIQYYNGEERAKGNILERFSAQQFPDLHSELNLSSLELGDSALYFCASSVSGRNTGELFFGEGSRLTVL.

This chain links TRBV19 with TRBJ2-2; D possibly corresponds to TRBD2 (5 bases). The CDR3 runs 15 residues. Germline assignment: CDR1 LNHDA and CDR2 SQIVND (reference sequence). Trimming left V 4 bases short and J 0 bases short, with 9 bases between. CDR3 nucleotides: TGTGCCAGTAGTAACCGGGGTTCGAACACCGGGGAGCTGTTTTTT. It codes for CASSNRGSNTGELFF. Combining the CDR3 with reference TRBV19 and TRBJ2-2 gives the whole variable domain DGGITQSPKYLFRKEGQNVTLSCEQNLNHDAMYWYRQDPGQGLRLIYYSQIVNDFQKGDIAEGYSVSREKKESFPLTVTSAQKNPTAFYLCASSNRGSNTGELFFGEGSRLTVL.

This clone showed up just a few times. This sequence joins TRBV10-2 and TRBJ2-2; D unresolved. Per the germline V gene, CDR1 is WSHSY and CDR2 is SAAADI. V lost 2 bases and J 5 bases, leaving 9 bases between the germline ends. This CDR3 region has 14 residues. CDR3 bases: TGCGCCAGCAGTGAGCCGGTTCTGACCGGGGAGCTGTTTTTT. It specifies CASSEPVLTGELFF.